The next 17 T cell receptor beta chains were all read from a single sample in a study of cytomegalovirus exposure and HLA in healthy donors. The PCR contained 60 Vbeta and 13 Jbeta primers. Using immunoSEQ multiplex PCR, the repertoire was profiled, and TCRdb retains in-frame clones only, with some absent. Among some 120,000 clones listed, more than 80% were seen once. The sample consisted of PBMCs. These receptors were collected from a man in his forties in good health and CMV-seronegative.

The chain joins TRBV29-1 to TRBJ1-5; no clear D gene. Germline assignment: CDR1 SQVTM and CDR2 ANQGSEA. The CDR3 is 12 amino acids. Trimming took 4 bases from V and 3 from J, leaving 7 bases between them. The CDR3: CSVAQNNQPQHF. CDR3 sequence (DNA): TGCAGCGTTGCCCAGAACAATCAGCCCCAGCATTTT.

This clone was seen just once. The rearrangement links TRBV6-1 to TRBJ1-3; D gene unclear. The CDR3 is 15 residues long. Deletions cut 1 base from V and 4 bases from J, with 11 bases between. Germline CDR1 reads MNHNS; CDR2 reads SASEGT. DNA of the CDR3: TGTGCCAGCAGTGAAGGCCACTCTACCGGAAACACCATATATTTT. It encodes CASSEGHSTGNTIYF.

The rearrangement links TRBV15 to TRBJ2-3; 13 nucleotides line up with TRBD2. Germline trimming cut 2 bases from V and 4 bases from J; bases unmatched to any gene: 3. This CDR3 has 16 amino acids. CDR1 and CDR2 from the germline V gene are LNHNV and YYDKDF (reference sequence). The CDR3 DNA sequence: TGTGCCACCAGCAGATGGACTAGCGGGAGAGCAGATACGCAGTATTTT. Translated, it gives CATSRWTSGRADTQYF. Variable domain in full (rest from reference TRBV15 and TRBJ2-3): DAMVIQNPRYQVTQFGKPVTLSCSQTLNHNVMYWYQQKSSQAPKLLFHYYDKDFNNEADTPDNFQSRRPNTSFCFLDIRSPGLGDTAMYLCATSRWTSGRADTQYFGPGTRLTVL.

J is TRBJ1-4 and V is TRBV30, with 7 positions matching TRBD1. The CDR3 is 13 residues long. From germline, CDR1 is GTSNPN and CDR2 SVGIG (reference sequence). With 5 bases clipped from V and 2 bases from J, the junction kept 2 bases outside the gene matches. CDR3 in amino acids: CAWAGQTNEKLFF. The CDR3 nucleotides are TGTGCCTGGGCGGGACAGACTAATGAAAAACTGTTTTTT.

Only a few counts were recorded for this clone. The V gene is TRBV30, the J gene TRBJ2-1, with D tentatively TRBD2 (5 bases). V lost 0 bases and J lost 6, with 12 bases in between. This CDR3 spans 14 amino acids. Germline assignment: CDR1 GTSNPN and CDR2 SVGIG (reference sequence). The CDR3 reads CAWSVMAGRNEQFF. The CDR3 coding sequence is TGTGCCTGGAGTGTTATGGCGGGCCGCAATGAGCAGTTCTTC. The whole variable domain, remainder taken from reference TRBV30 and TRBJ2-1, is SQTIHQWPATLVQPVGSPLSLECTVEGTSNPNLYWYRQAAGRGLQLLFYSVGIGQISSEVPQNLSASRPQDRQFILSSKKLLLSDSGFYLCAWSVMAGRNEQFFGPGTRLTVL.

The chain couples TRBV5-6 to TRBJ2-2; 8 nucleotides align to TRBD1. The CDR3 runs 15 residues. Trimming at V came to 5 bases and at J to 1 base, leaving 4 bases not matched to a gene. Germline V CDR1 and CDR2: SGHDT, YYEEEE. Here the CDR3 reads CASSTGTGNTGELFF. DNA of the CDR3: TGTGCCAGCAGTACCGGGACAGGGAACACCGGGGAGCTGTTTTTT.

The gene calls are TRBV5-4 and TRBJ2-1; tentative D call: TRBD1 (6 bases). This CDR3 is 11 amino acids long. V was shortened by 6 bases and J by 7 bases, with 8 bases between the two germline ends. Per germline, CDR1 SGHNT and CDR2 YYREEE (reference sequence). The CDR3 loop reads CASTGENEQFF. The CDR3 nucleotides are TGTGCCAGCACAGGGGAGAATGAGCAGTTCTTC.

The chain employs TRBV4-2 and TRBJ2-3, with 8 bases lining up with TRBD1. V dropped 0 bases and J dropped 2; count of bases not matched to a gene: 16. CDR3 size: 20 residues. From germline, CDR1 is LGHNA and CDR2 YNFKEQ. Written as DNA, the CDR3 is TGTGCCAGCAGCCAAGAGTACCAGGGGGCAAGCAGGCTAAACACAGATACGCAGTATTTT. The encoded protein is CASSQEYQGASRLNTDTQYF.

The chain joins TRBV28 to TRBJ1-2; D is ambiguous. CDR1 is MDHEN, CDR2 SYDVKM, per germline. This CDR3 is built from 14 residues. Trimming pared 3 bases from V and 5 bases from J, leaving 13 bases between. The CDR3 coding sequence is TGTGCCAGCAGTTTTGGTCAGTCGTCTTATGGCTACACCTTC. It encodes CASSFGQSSYGYTF.

This clone was detected only a few times. The J gene is TRBJ2-7, the V gene TRBV5-4; possibly TRBD1 for D (6 bases). Germline V gene lookup returns CDR1 SGHNT and CDR2 YYREEE (reference sequence). The CDR3 totals 14 residues. The ends were cut back, 4 bases at V and 3 bases at J, with 14 bases in the middle. The CDR3 spells CASSQGFASYEQYF. In DNA, the CDR3 is TGTGCCAGCAGCCAGGGGTTCGCCAGCTACGAGCAGTACTTC.

J is TRBJ2-7 and V is TRBV2; D is possibly TRBD2 (5 bases). The V and J ends lost 4 bases and 1 base respectively, with 5 bases between them. CDR1 SNHLY and CDR2 FYNNEI come from the germline V gene. This CDR3 spans 12 amino acids. Here the CDR3 reads CASSGTSYEQYF. CDR3 bases: TGTGCCAGCAGTGGGACTTCCTACGAGCAGTACTTC.

This rearrangement joins TRBV2 to TRBJ2-5, with 8 bases that match TRBD2. Germline V lookup: CDR1 SNHLY, CDR2 FYNNEI. This CDR3 is 14 amino acids long. With 5 bases clipped from V and 5 bases from J, the junction kept 7 bases outside the gene matches. The CDR3: CASSFGGDGETQYF. CDR3 DNA: TGTGCCAGCAGTTTCGGGGGGGATGGGGAGACCCAGTACTTC.

This clone was observed once. V usage is TRBV11-2 and J usage is TRBJ2-7; 8 positions match TRBD1. The CDR3 is 15 residues long. Germline V gene sequence: CDR1 SGHAT, CDR2 FQNNGV. The V gene end was trimmed by 4 bases and the J gene end by 1 base; junction bases not matched to a gene: 6. The CDR3 protein is CASSSDRGGSYEQYF. The CDR3 bases are TGTGCCAGCAGCTCTGACAGGGGAGGTTCCTACGAGCAGTACTTC.

The chain joins TRBV15 to TRBJ1-1, with TRBD1 matching 11 bases. The germline gives CDR1 LNHNV, CDR2 YYDKDF (reference sequence). J was trimmed by 7 bases and V by 1 base; bases with no gene match: 8. The length of the CDR3 is 16 residues. CDR3 sequence (DNA): TGTGCCACCAGCAGAGCAAGGGGACAGGGGGTGGGTGAAGCTTTCTTT. As protein: CATSRARGQGVGEAFF.

The chain carries TRBV27 and TRBJ1-5; D is perhaps TRBD1 (5 bases). Germline V gives CDR1 MNHEY, CDR2 SMNVEV (reference sequence). The ends were cut back, 2 bases at V and 4 bases at J, with 9 bases in the middle. CDR3 length: 14 amino acids. The CDR3 region is CASSLARDNQPQHF. Here the CDR3 DNA reads TGTGCCAGCAGTTTAGCCAGGGATAATCAGCCCCAGCATTTT.

This clone has just one count. The genes are TRBV2 and TRBJ2-4; 7 bases fit TRBD1. The V gene end was trimmed by 4 bases and the J gene end by 4 bases; junction bases not matched to a gene: 4. Germline V CDR1 and CDR2: SNHLY, FYNNEI. This CDR3 has 14 amino acids. Here the CDR3 reads CASSGTGAKNIQYF. Here the CDR3 DNA reads TGTGCCAGCAGTGGAACAGGGGCGAAAAACATTCAGTACTTC.

The chain has TRBV6-5 and TRBJ2-7; 9 bases line up with TRBD1. The junction had 6 bases not matched to a gene; V was cut back by 8 bases and J by 4 bases. In germline, CDR1 is MNHEY, CDR2 SVGAGI. The CDR3 covers 13 residues. The CDR3 nucleotides are TGTGCCAGCGCCGGGACAGGGAGGTACGAGCAGTACTTC. Its translation: CASAGTGRYEQYF.